This TCR beta chain was identified during a study of CD8 T cells in Susac syndrome. The RNA input was about 0.5 to 1 ug, and it was reverse transcribed with random hexamers. Coverage of TCR beta CDR3 amplification by immunoSEQ multiplex PCR extended to 54 Vbeta and 13 Jbeta. Using its own MiXCR run on the immunoSEQ multiplex PCR reads, TCRdb lists one record per CDR3 protein. This table has some 130,000 distinct CDR3 sequences, about 93% appearing once. The trim removed 7 bases at V and 1 base at J, leaving 5 bases unmatched. Looked up from germline, CDR1 is LNHDA and CDR2 is SQIVND (reference sequence). The CDR3 has 14 residues.

Sample: CD8+ T cells from PBMCs. The chain combines TRBV19 with TRBJ1-2; 8 bases fit TRBD1. This TCR came from a human donor with multiple sclerosis. The CDR3 reads CASTYGQGNYGYTF. CDR3 bases: TGTGCCAGTACCTACGGACAGGGTAACTATGGCTACACCTTC.